What follows are 20 T cell receptor beta chains derived from one specimen sequenced in a study of tumor-infiltrating lymphocytes in primary liver carcinoma. Production of TCR beta cDNA used 400 to 650 ng total RNA together with a constant-region primer. Libraries covering TCR beta were generated through three nested multiplex PCR rounds (using a slightly modified ARM-PCR). The two initial PCR rounds, around 11 cycles each, used TRBV1-TRBV30 forward and C-beta reverse primers. One entry per CDR3 protein, called by TCRdb with MiXCR from the multiplex PCR reads. Here the sample spans 100,000 or so distinct CDR3 sequences, over 55% being singletons. DNA and RNA were both co-extracted from roughly 18-30 mg of bulk tissue that had not been sorted. Sample: liver tumor tissue from sampling region 5. The subset here: tumor region T5, tumor centre. These receptors all come from a woman in her fifties or sixties with primary liver carcinoma and hepatitis B virus infection.

This clonotype was counted ten times or more. The genes are TRBV28 and TRBJ2-2, with D maybe TRBD1 (5 bases). Per germline, CDR1 MDHEN and CDR2 SYDVKM. This CDR3 comprises 14 residues. V gave up 5 bases and J gave up 2 bases, with 9 bases separating them. CDR3 sequence: CASSDRINTGELFF. The CDR3 region has the DNA TGTGCCAGCAGTGACAGAATTAACACCGGGGAGCTGTTTTTT.

This chain links TRBV30 with TRBJ2-1; 7 bases align to TRBD1. Looked up from germline, CDR1 is GTSNPN and CDR2 is SVGIG (reference sequence). The CDR3 loop spans 12 amino acids. CDR3 in amino acids: CVWSTQGNEQFF. The CDR3 DNA is TGTGTATGGAGTACACAGGGGAATGAGCAGTTCTTC.

Turning to this clonotype: One junction end does not reproduce the germline sequence, and a read error may be involved. The chain is built from TRBV11-2 and TRBJ1-4; D remains unclear. Germline V CDR1 and CDR2: SGHAT, FQNNGV. CDR3 size: 15 residues. The CDR3 DNA is TGCGCCAGCAGCTACCCTGGTTTGGGTGGGGAAAAACTGTTTTTT. Protein sequence: CASSYPGLGGEKLFF.

As concerns this clonotype: One base away lies a much larger clone, so this may be a sequencing read error. The V gene is TRBV6-1, the J gene TRBJ1-5, with D unclear. This CDR3 has 12 residues. V lost 8 bases and J 2 bases, leaving 7 bases between the germline ends. Per the germline V gene, CDR1 is MNHNS and CDR2 is SASEGT. The CDR3 nucleotides read TGTGCCAGCGTGATAGGCAATCAGCCCCAGCATTTT. It encodes CASVIGNQPQHF.

This clonotype was counted ten times or more. A much larger clone differs by one base, so this may be a read error. The chain has TRBV11-2 and TRBJ1-4; 9 bases are a match to TRBD1. This CDR3 comprises 15 residues. The V segment lost 5 bases and the J segment 8 bases; nucleotides outside the gene matches: 9. The germline CDR1 and CDR2 sequences are SGHAT and FQNNGV. The CDR3: CASSIPTGGREKLFF. The CDR3 coding sequence is TGTGCCAGCAGCATACCGACAGGGGGTAGAGAAAAACTGTTTTTT.

Notes on this clonotype: The junction and the germline gene differ at one end; a read error may be behind it. The rearrangement joins TRBV5-1 to TRBJ2-5; D call uncertain. CDR1 and CDR2 from the germline V gene are SGHRS and YFSETQ. This CDR3 contains 13 residues. In DNA form, the CDR3 reads TGCGCCAGCAGTCTGATGGGTCAAGTGACCCAGTACTTC. This gives the protein CASSLMGQVTQYF.

In regard to this clonotype: A junction boundary mismatches the germline segment, possibly from a read error. This chain uses TRBV4-2 with TRBJ2-1, with 15 bases fitting TRBD2. The CDR3 extends over 16 amino acids. The V gene's germline CDR1 is LGHNA and CDR2 YNFKEQ. CDR3 loop: CASSQPGLAGGGDQFF. In DNA, the CDR3 is TGTGCTAGCAGCCAGCCGGGACTAGCGGGAGGTGGTGACCAGTTCTTC.

With regard to this clonotype: The CDR3 ends on some other residue instead of the conserved phenylalanine or tryptophan, so this is likely a read error. The chain joins TRBV7-9 to TRBJ2-7; 7 positions match TRBD1. Germline V CDR1 and CDR2: SEHNR, FQNEAQ (reference sequence). The CDR3 contains 13 residues. The CDR3, as DNA: TGTGGCAGCAGCCAGGGGGAATCCTACGAGCAGTACATC. Its translation: CGSSQGESYEQYI.

This clonotype is medium-sized (0.01 to 0.1%). This chain connects TRBV11-2 to TRBJ2-5, with 10 bases matching TRBD2. Germline trimming cut 5 bases from V and 7 bases from J; bases unmatched to any gene: 13. The CDR3 covers 16 residues. Germline CDR1 is SGHAT and CDR2 is FQNNGV. The CDR3 loop is CASSQVATSGSGTQYF. Here the CDR3 DNA reads TGTGCCAGCAGCCAGGTCGCGACTAGCGGGTCCGGGACCCAGTACTTC.

Details on this clonotype: One base away lies a much larger clone, so this may be a sequencing read error. The chain has TRBV14 and TRBJ2-7, with unresolved D. Germline V gives CDR1 SGHDN, CDR2 FVKESK. This CDR3 is 12 amino acids long. CDR3 bases: TGTGCCAGCAGCCGCACAGCCTACGGGCAGTACTTC. Translating gives CASSRTAYGQYF.

This clonotype was found a few times. The V and J genes are TRBV11-2 and TRBJ2-2, with a tentative D call TRBD2 (6 bases). CDR1 is SGHAT and CDR2 is FQNNGV in the germline V gene. This CDR3 comprises 13 residues. The CDR3 coding sequence is TGTACTAGCAGCTTGGAGCCAGCCGGGGAGCTGTTTTTT. It specifies CTSSLEPAGELFF.

This clonotype was seen only a few times. This may come from a read error, since a much larger clone is one base off. The chain recombines TRBV7-9 with TRBJ2-7; D remains unclear. This CDR3 region has 11 residues. Germline assignment: CDR1 SEHNR and CDR2 FQNEAQ (reference sequence). CDR3: CASSSIHEHYF. In DNA form, the CDR3 reads TGTGCCAGCAGCTCCATCCACGAGCACTACTTC.

Concerning this clonotype itself: A much larger clonotype is one base distant, so this may be a read error. Because it lacks the conserved phenylalanine or tryptophan at the end, this CDR3 is likely a read error. The chain uses TRBV28 and TRBJ1-4, with D possibly being TRBD1 (6 bases). Looked up from germline, CDR1 is MDHEN and CDR2 is SYDVKM. The CDR3 extends over 15 amino acids. Between the trimmed V and J ends, which lost 6 bases and 6 bases, there was a span of 17 bases. The CDR3 spells CASSSRGQWDEKLFL. Here the CDR3 DNA reads TGTGCCAGCAGCTCCCGCGGACAGTGGGATGAAAAACTGTTTCTT.

For this clonotype: The junction differs from germline at one of its ends, possibly a read error. The DNA for the CDR3 is TGTGCCATCAGCGGGACAGGGGGTGCAGGTAATTCTCCCCTCCACTTT. Encoded protein: CAISGTGGAGNSPLHF. The J gene is TRBJ1-6, the V gene TRBV10-3; TRBD1 agrees at 11 bases. This CDR3 has 16 residues. CDR1 and CDR2 from the germline V gene are ENHRY and SYGVKD.

In this sample, this clonotype turned up once. V gene TRBV11-3 combines with J gene TRBJ2-7; 7 nucleotides line up with TRBD2. The germline V gene has CDR1 SGHNT and CDR2 YENEEA. Losses at the gene ends were 9 bases for V and 4 bases for J; bases not matched to a gene: 21. The CDR3 is made up of 17 amino acids. CDR3 residues: CARSPDRAGLGTYEQYF. CDR3 sequence (DNA): TGTGCCAGAAGCCCTGACCGAGCGGGATTAGGTACTTACGAGCAGTACTTC.

With respect to this clonotype: It may be a read error: a sequence one base away is much more abundant. The chain is built from TRBV5-4 and TRBJ2-5; no reliable D call. V was cut by 5 bases and J by 4 bases, with 6 bases left in between. The CDR3 is 11 amino acids. In germline, CDR1 is SGHNT, CDR2 YYREEE (reference sequence). The CDR3 protein is CASRNRETQYF. The CDR3 DNA follows: TGTGCCAGCAGGAATCGAGAGACCCAGTACTTC.

Notes on this clonotype: One junction end disagrees with the germline gene, perhaps due to a read error. This rearrangement joins TRBV6-1 to TRBJ2-2; D may be TRBD2 (5 bases). This CDR3 is built from 15 residues. The germline CDR1 and CDR2 sequences are MNHNS and SASEGT. In DNA form, the CDR3 reads TGTGTCAGCGGAGCCACATGGATAAAACCCGGGGAGCTGTTTTTT. Translated, it gives CVSGATWIKPGELFF.

The rearrangement joins TRBV6-1 to TRBJ1-1; D unresolved. Germline CDR1 reads MNHNS; CDR2 reads SASEGT. Trimming pared 11 bases from V and 1 base from J, leaving 20 bases between. This CDR3 comprises 15 residues. CDR3 DNA sequence: TGTGCCTGCACCAGTTCGCCCGAGGGGAACACTGAAGCTTTCTTT. As protein: CACTSSPEGNTEAFF.

Points on this clonotype: A much larger clone lies one base from this, so it may be a read error. The gene calls are TRBV6-6 and TRBJ2-1; 9 nucleotides agree with TRBD2. The CDR3 extends over 15 amino acids. Germline trimming cut 6 bases from V and 7 bases from J; bases unmatched to any gene: 10. Germline lookup yields CDR1 MNHNY and CDR2 SVGAGI (reference sequence). As DNA, the CDR3 is TGTGCCAGCAGACTCGGGGCGGGGGGGGCTAATGAGCAGTTCTTC. Translating it yields CASRLGAGGANEQFF.

J is TRBJ1-2 and V is TRBV11-2; D might be TRBD1 (6 bases). The CDR3 has 15 amino acids. Germline CDR1 reads SGHAT; CDR2 reads FQNNGV. V shed 1 base and J shed 3 bases, with 12 bases lying between them. The CDR3 coding sequence is TGTGCCAGCAGCTTAGCCGGACAGAGATACTATGGCTACACCTTC. Its protein is CASSLAGQRYYGYTF.